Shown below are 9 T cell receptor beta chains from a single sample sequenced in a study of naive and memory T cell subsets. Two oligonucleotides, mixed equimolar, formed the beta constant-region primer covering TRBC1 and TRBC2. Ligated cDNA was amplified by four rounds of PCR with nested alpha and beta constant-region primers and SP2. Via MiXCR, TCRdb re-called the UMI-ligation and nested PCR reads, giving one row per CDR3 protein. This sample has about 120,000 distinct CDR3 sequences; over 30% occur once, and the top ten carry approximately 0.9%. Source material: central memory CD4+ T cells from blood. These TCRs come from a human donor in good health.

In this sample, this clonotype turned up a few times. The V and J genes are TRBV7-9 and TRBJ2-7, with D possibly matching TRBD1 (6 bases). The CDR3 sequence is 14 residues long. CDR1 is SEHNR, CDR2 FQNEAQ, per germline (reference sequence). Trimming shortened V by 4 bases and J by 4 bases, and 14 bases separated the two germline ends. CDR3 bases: TGTGCCAGCAGCTGGTCGACAGGCCATTACGAGCAGTACTTC. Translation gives CASSWSTGHYEQYF.

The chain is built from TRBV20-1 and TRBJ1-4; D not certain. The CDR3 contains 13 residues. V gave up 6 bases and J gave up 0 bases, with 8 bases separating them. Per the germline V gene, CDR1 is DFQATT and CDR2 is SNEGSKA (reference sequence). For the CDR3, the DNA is TGCAGTGCCAAAATCCCAACTAATGAAAAACTGTTTTTT. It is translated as CSAKIPTNEKLFF.

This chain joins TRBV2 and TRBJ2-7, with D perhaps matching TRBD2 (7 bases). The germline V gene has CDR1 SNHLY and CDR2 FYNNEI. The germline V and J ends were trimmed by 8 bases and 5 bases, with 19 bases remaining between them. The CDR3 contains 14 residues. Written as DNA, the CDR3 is TGTGCCAGCCGGTGGGGGGGCAACTTTGACGAGCAGTACTTC. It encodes CASRWGGNFDEQYF.

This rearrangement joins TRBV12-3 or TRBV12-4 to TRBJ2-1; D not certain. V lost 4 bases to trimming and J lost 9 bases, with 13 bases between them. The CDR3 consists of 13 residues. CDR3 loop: CASSSSDGLEQFF. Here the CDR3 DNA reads TGTGCCAGCAGTTCCAGCGACGGGCTTGAGCAGTTCTTC.

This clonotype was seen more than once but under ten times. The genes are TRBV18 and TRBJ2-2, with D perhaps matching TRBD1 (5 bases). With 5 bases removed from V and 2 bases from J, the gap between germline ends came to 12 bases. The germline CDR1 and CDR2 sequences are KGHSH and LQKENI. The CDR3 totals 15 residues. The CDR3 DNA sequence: TGTGCCAGCTCAAGGGGTCTGCTCAACACCGGGGAGCTGTTTTTT. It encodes CASSRGLLNTGELFF.

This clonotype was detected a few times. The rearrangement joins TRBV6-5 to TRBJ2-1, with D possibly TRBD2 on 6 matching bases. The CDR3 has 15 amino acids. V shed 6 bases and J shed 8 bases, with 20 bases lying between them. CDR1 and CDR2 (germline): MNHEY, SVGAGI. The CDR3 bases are TGTGCCAGCAGCCGCACTTACGGGAGTAAAGATGAGCAGTTCTTC. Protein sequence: CASSRTYGSKDEQFF.

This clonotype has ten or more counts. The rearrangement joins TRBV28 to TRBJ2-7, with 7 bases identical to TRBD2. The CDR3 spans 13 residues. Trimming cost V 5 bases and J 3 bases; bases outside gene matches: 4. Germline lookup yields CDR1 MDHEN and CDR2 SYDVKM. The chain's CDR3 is CASSLGGFYEQYF. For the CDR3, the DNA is TGTGCCAGCAGTCTCGGGGGGTTCTACGAGCAGTACTTC.

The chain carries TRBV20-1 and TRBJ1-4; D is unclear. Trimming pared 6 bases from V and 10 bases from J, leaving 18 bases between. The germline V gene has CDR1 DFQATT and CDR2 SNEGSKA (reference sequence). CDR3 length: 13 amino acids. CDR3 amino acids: CSAETTPTAKLFF. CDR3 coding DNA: TGCAGTGCAGAAACGACCCCAACGGCAAAACTGTTTTTT.

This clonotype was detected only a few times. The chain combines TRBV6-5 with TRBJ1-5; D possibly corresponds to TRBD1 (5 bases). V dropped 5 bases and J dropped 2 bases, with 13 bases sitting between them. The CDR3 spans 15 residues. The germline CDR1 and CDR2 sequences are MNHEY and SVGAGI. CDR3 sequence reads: CASSPDSLGNQPQHF. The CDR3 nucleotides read TGTGCCAGCAGTCCCGACAGCTTAGGCAATCAGCCCCAGCATTTT.